This T cell receptor (beta chain) derives from a study of blood T cells in healthy people across ages. Then a second PCR, running roughly 7 to 11 cycles, was carried out with a sample-barcoded 5' primer and a J-beta primer mix. A template-switch adaptor containing 12 random nucleotides labeled each cDNA molecule. TCRdb re-called the 5' RACE reads through MiXCR, storing one row per CDR3 protein. In the table there are 1.4 million to 1.5 million distinct CDR3 sequences, roughly 45% of which are singletons. This clonotype was observed a few times. Its specificity is not known. Notes on the study in general: Diversity was higher, and naive CD4+ cells more numerous, in long-lived donors than in aged donors. Changes seen in expanded clonotypes were possibly confounded by donor CMV status left unknown. A roughly linear fall in TCR beta diversity per million T cells was seen with increasing age.

CDR3 length equals 13 residues. Per germline, CDR1 LGHDT and CDR2 YNNKEL (reference sequence). The V gene lost 7 bases and the J gene lost 6 bases, with 15 bases spanning the gap. This clonotype was obtained from a woman aged 18 to 35 in good health. The chain joins TRBV3-1 to TRBJ1-1; perhaps TRBD1 as D (6 bases). The specimen was blood. The CDR3 DNA reads TGTGCCAGCACGGGGGGCAGGGCCGCTGAAGCTTTCTTT. As protein: CASTGGRAAEAFF.